These 22 T cell receptor beta chains were all obtained from the same sample, sequenced in a study of blood T cell repertoires in COVID-19. Profiled with immunoSEQ multiplex PCR; TCRdb holds only in-frame clones, not every one. The sample yields about 260,000 clones, about nine tenths seen once. Source material: peripheral blood. The receptors originated from a woman aged 40 to 50 who had recovered from COVID-19.

The gene calls are TRBV6-1 and TRBJ1-2; TRBD1 might be the D (5 bases). V shed 2 bases and J shed 5 bases, with 12 bases lying between them. Germline CDR1 MNHNS, CDR2 SASEGT. The CDR3 is 14 residues long. The CDR3 DNA sequence: TGTGCCAGCAGTGAAACCTCCGGGGGGTATGGCTACACCTTC. It codes for CASSETSGGYGYTF.

The chain couples TRBV5-1 to TRBJ1-2, with TRBD1 matching over 9 bases. The CDR3 runs 14 residues. J was trimmed by 8 bases and V by 4 bases; bases with no gene match: 9. Germline V lookup: CDR1 SGHRS, CDR2 YFSETQ. CDR3 loop: CASSTTPTGGGYTF. The CDR3 region has the DNA TGCGCCAGCAGCACCACCCCGACAGGGGGAGGCTACACCTTC.

CDR3: CASSRSTSGGARRYEQYF. CDR3 DNA sequence: TGTGCCAGCAGCCGCTCGACTAGCGGGGGGGCCCGGAGGTACGAGCAGTACTTC. The chain has TRBV5-4 and TRBJ2-7, with 14 bases identical to TRBD2. The CDR3 sequence is 18 residues long. The germline V gene has CDR1 SGHNT and CDR2 YYREEE (reference sequence). V was pared by 4 bases and J by 4 bases, with 13 bases of the junction left unmatched.

CDR3 in amino acids: CASRSGGHTDTQYF. The CDR3 coding sequence is TGTGCCAGCAGGTCAGGGGGACACACAGATACGCAGTATTTT. The V call is TRBV6-5, the J call TRBJ2-3; 7 nucleotides match TRBD1. The CDR3 length is 14 residues. The V gene end was trimmed by 6 bases and the J gene end by 2 bases; junction bases not matched to a gene: 5. Germline values: CDR1 MNHEY, CDR2 SVGAGI.

The chain uses TRBV10-3 and TRBJ1-5, with TRBD1 matching 8 bases. The CDR3 extends over 14 amino acids. With V trimmed by 6 bases and J by 4 bases, 5 bases remained unmatched. Germline loops: CDR1 ENHRY, CDR2 SYGVKD. The CDR3 loop reads CAISRQGLNQPQHF. DNA of the CDR3: TGTGCCATCAGCAGACAGGGGCTGAATCAGCCCCAGCATTTT.

The rearrangement uses TRBV5-4 and TRBJ1-3, with D maybe TRBD1 (5 bases). CDR1 is SGHNT, CDR2 YYREEE, per germline (reference sequence). CDR3 length: 16 residues. V was cut by 4 bases and J by 4 bases, with 18 bases left in between. CDR3 residues: CASSRGGEEAGNTIYF. The CDR3 nucleotides are TGTGCCAGCAGCCGTGGGGGGGAAGAAGCAGGAAACACCATATATTTT.

The chain employs TRBV27 and TRBJ1-1; D may be TRBD1 (5 bases). Looked up from germline, CDR1 is MNHEY and CDR2 is SMNVEV (reference sequence). Between the trimmed V and J ends, which lost 10 bases and 0 bases, there was a span of 21 bases. The CDR3 length is 16 residues. CDR3 amino acids: CATRRGTGLMNTEAFF. Here the CDR3 DNA reads TGTGCCACCCGCCGGGGGACGGGTTTAATGAACACTGAAGCTTTCTTT.

The chain uses TRBV12-3 or TRBV12-4 and TRBJ1-5; D may be TRBD1 (5 bases). This CDR3 is 12 amino acids long. V was trimmed by 2 bases and J by 11 bases, leaving 10 bases between them. The CDR3 DNA sequence: TGTGCCAGCAGTTTACAGGGAGGGTCCCAGCATTTT. It is translated as CASSLQGGSQHF.

V gene TRBV7-9 combines with J gene TRBJ1-2; D is unclear. The CDR3 consists of 12 residues. Germline values: CDR1 SEHNR, CDR2 FQNEAQ (reference sequence). V lost 1 base to trimming and J lost 4 bases, with 4 bases between them. The CDR3, as DNA: TGTGCCAGCAGCTTAGACAGCTATGGCTACACCTTC. The encoded protein is CASSLDSYGYTF.

This clone was detected ten times or more. Other nucleotide sequences from this sample produce the same CDR3. The rearrangement links TRBV5-1 to TRBJ2-3; possible D gene TRBD2, 6 bases. Germline V gene lookup returns CDR1 SGHRS and CDR2 YFSETQ. This CDR3 spans 13 amino acids. V lost 2 bases and J lost 6, with 10 bases in between. As DNA, the CDR3 is TGCGCCAGCAGCTTTTGGGGGAGGGATACGCAGTATTTT. This sequence encodes CASSFWGRDTQYF.

The CDR3 spells CASSLAKQGSYGYTF. The CDR3 coding sequence is TGTGCCAGCAGCTTAGCGAAACAGGGGTCCTATGGCTACACCTTC. This chain uses TRBV7-9 with TRBJ1-2; 7 bases agree with TRBD1. Germline loops: CDR1 SEHNR, CDR2 FQNEAQ (reference sequence). This CDR3 contains 15 residues. V shed 0 bases and J 4 bases; nucleotides not matched to a gene: 5.

The chain combines TRBV7-2 with TRBJ2-1, with D uncertain. Germline V lookup: CDR1 SGHTA, CDR2 FQGNSA. The CDR3 covers 13 residues. V lost 0 bases and J lost 8, with 8 bases in between. The CDR3 loop is CASSLALRHEQFF. CDR3 sequence (DNA): TGTGCCAGCAGCTTAGCACTCAGGCATGAGCAGTTCTTC. The full variable domain, in which reference TRBV7-2 and TRBJ2-1 provide the parts outside the CDR3, is GAGVSQSPSNKVTEKGKDVELRCDPISGHTALYWYRQSLGQGLEFLIYFQGNSAPDKSGLPSDRFSAERTGGSVSTLTIQRTQQEDSAVYLCASSLALRHEQFFGPGTRLTVL.

This chain links TRBV2 with TRBJ1-1; D unclear. Germline V gene lookup returns CDR1 SNHLY and CDR2 FYNNEI. Between the trimmed V and J ends, which lost 10 bases and 2 bases, there was a span of 14 bases. The CDR3 totals 13 residues. The CDR3 spells CATRRGYNTEAFF. CDR3 nucleotides: TGTGCCACTCGGCGGGGTTATAACACTGAAGCTTTCTTT. Together with reference TRBV2 and TRBJ1-1, the CDR3 gives the full variable domain: EPEVTQTPSHQVTQMGQEVILRCVPISNHLYFYWYRQILGQKVEFLVSFYNNEISEKSEIFDDQFSVERPDGSNFTLKIRSTKLEDSAMYFCATRRGYNTEAFFGQGTRLTVV.

This chain connects TRBV11-2 to TRBJ2-5; 9 bases align to TRBD1. The junction had 4 bases not matched to a gene; V was cut back by 4 bases and J by 1 base. The CDR3 extends over 15 amino acids. Germline V gives CDR1 SGHAT, CDR2 FQNNGV. CDR3 protein: CASSSQQGAQETQYF. For the CDR3, the DNA is TGTGCCAGCAGCTCCCAACAGGGGGCCCAAGAGACCCAGTACTTC.

The chain employs TRBV6-6 and TRBJ2-4; possible D gene TRBD1, 6 bases. V shed 6 bases and J shed 1 base, with 7 bases lying between them. The CDR3 extends over 13 amino acids. Per the germline V gene, CDR1 is MNHNY and CDR2 is SVGAGI (reference sequence). The CDR3 sequence is CASSTGAKNIQYF. Written as DNA, the CDR3 is TGTGCCAGCAGCACAGGGGCCAAAAACATTCAGTACTTC.

This rearrangement joins TRBV27 to TRBJ2-7, with a tentative D call TRBD1 (6 bases). Per germline, CDR1 MNHEY and CDR2 SMNVEV (reference sequence). Trimming removed 2 bases at V and 3 bases at J, with 11 bases between. The CDR3 length is 14 residues. The CDR3 DNA sequence: TGTGCCAGCAGTTTACAGGACAGCGGCTACGAGCAGTACTTC. It codes for CASSLQDSGYEQYF.

This clone was found a few times. The chain carries TRBV6-2 or TRBV6-3 and TRBJ2-1; 8 positions agree with TRBD2. The CDR3 is 16 amino acids. The germline V gene encodes CDR1 MNHEY and CDR2 SVGEGT. After removal of 4 bases from V and 2 bases from J, the junction contained 7 bases not matched to a gene. The CDR3 bases are TGTGCCAGCAGTTCCCGGCGAGCGGGGGCCTACAATGAGCAGTTCTTC. It encodes CASSSRRAGAYNEQFF.

The gene calls are TRBV5-6 and TRBJ2-1, with D unresolved. V was clipped by 0 bases and J by 0 bases, with 7 bases between them. The length of the CDR3 is 15 residues. Germline V gene sequence: CDR1 SGHDT, CDR2 YYEEEE. CDR3 in amino acids: CASSLGYSSYNEQFF. CDR3 DNA sequence: TGTGCCAGCAGCTTGGGGTACAGCTCCTACAATGAGCAGTTCTTC.

CDR3 bases: TGTGCCAGCAGCTTAGACGGGGGGGCGAGGGAGACCCAGTACTTC. Its translation is CASSLDGGARETQYF. This chain uses TRBV11-2 with TRBJ2-5; 8 bases line up with TRBD2. The germline V gene has CDR1 SGHAT and CDR2 FQNNGV. The CDR3 runs 15 residues. The junction had 5 bases not matched to a gene; V was cut back by 0 bases and J by 5 bases.

V usage is TRBV10-3 and J usage is TRBJ1-5; TRBD1 aligns across 8 bases. Trimming removed 3 bases from V and 6 bases from J; junction bases left unmatched: 13. The CDR3 runs 17 residues. Germline CDR1 is ENHRY and CDR2 is SYGVKD. Written as DNA, the CDR3 is TGTGCCATCAGTGATCGCTTCGACAGGGGAGCGAGTCAGCCCCAGCATTTT. The encoded protein is CAISDRFDRGASQPQHF.

The chain combines TRBV30 with TRBJ1-2; D is perhaps TRBD1 (6 bases). The CDR3 extends over 13 amino acids. Per the germline V gene, CDR1 is GTSNPN and CDR2 is SVGIG (reference sequence). Trimming cost V 4 bases and J 4 bases, with 13 bases left between them. CDR3 bases: TGTGCCTGGAATTTACAGGGTGGCTATGGCTACACCTTC. This codes for CAWNLQGGYGYTF.

The J gene is TRBJ2-7, the V gene TRBV12-3 or TRBV12-4; perhaps TRBD1 as D (6 bases). V was cut by 6 bases and J by 3 bases, with 9 bases left in between. This CDR3 comprises 12 residues. The CDR3: CASSNRVYEQYF. The CDR3, as DNA: TGTGCCAGCAGCAACAGGGTCTACGAGCAGTACTTC.